The next 9 T cell receptor beta chains were all read from a single sample in a study of preoperative IRX-2 immunotherapy in early breast cancer. TCRdb's table, derived via immunoSEQ multiplex PCR, lists solely in-frame clones and lacks some. This sample has 25,000 to 30,000 clones, with about four fifths found just once. Sample treatment: preoperative locoregional IRX-2 cytokine immunotherapy. The specimen was collected from a patient treated with IRX-2 immunotherapy. The receptors shown here come from a human donor with breast cancer.

The chain has TRBV11-3 and TRBJ1-4, with D possibly TRBD1 on 5 matching bases. Germline-derived CDR1 and CDR2 are SGHNT and YENEEA. Trimming took off 2 bases at V and 7 bases at J, with 17 bases between the two ends. This CDR3 is built from 16 residues. CDR3 in amino acids: CASSLSWGKSREKLFF. DNA for the CDR3: TGTGCCAGCAGCTTAAGTTGGGGGAAATCACGTGAAAAACTGTTTTTT.

This rearrangement joins TRBV4-1 to TRBJ1-2; D gene ambiguous. CDR1 is MGHRA, CDR2 YSYEKL, per germline. V was shortened by 1 base and J by 2 bases, with 5 bases between the two germline ends. The CDR3 length is 13 residues. The CDR3 loop is CASSQVTNYGYTF. CDR3 DNA: TGCGCCAGCAGCCAAGTTACAAACTATGGCTACACCTTC.

This clone was found a few times. The chain joins TRBV6-8 to TRBJ1-5; possibly TRBD1 for D (6 bases). Trimming left V 8 bases short and J 0 bases short, with 17 bases between. Germline V gene lookup returns CDR1 MNHGY and CDR2 SAAAGT. The CDR3 totals 16 residues. CDR3: CASGDTGSYSNQPQHF. Here the CDR3 DNA reads TGTGCCAGCGGGGATACAGGGAGTTATAGCAATCAGCCCCAGCATTTT.

A few counts support this clone. The chain carries TRBV19 and TRBJ2-2; D possibly corresponds to TRBD1 (6 bases). Trimming took off 6 bases at V and 6 bases at J, with 11 bases between the two ends. CDR3 length equals 13 residues. CDR1 and CDR2 from the germline V gene are LNHDA and SQIVND (reference sequence). The CDR3 nucleotides are TGTGCCAGTAGCAACAGGGTGGCCGGGGAGCTGTTTTTT. Protein sequence: CASSNRVAGELFF.

V gene TRBV11-3 combines with J gene TRBJ2-1; 7 bases fit TRBD1. J gave up 0 bases and V 0 bases, and 2 bases lay outside the gene matches. This CDR3 has 16 amino acids. CDR1 is SGHNT, CDR2 YENEEA, per germline. This CDR3 is CASSLEQGRSYNEQFF. The CDR3 DNA follows: TGTGCCAGCAGCTTAGAACAGGGGCGCTCCTACAATGAGCAGTTCTTC.

This clone was seen a single time. This chain joins TRBV2 and TRBJ1-1; 7 bases line up with TRBD1. The germline CDR1 and CDR2 sequences are SNHLY and FYNNEI. Trimming at V came to 10 bases and at J to 2 bases, leaving 10 bases not matched to a gene. The CDR3 contains 14 residues. DNA for the CDR3: TGTGCCACCCAACGGGACAGCCTTAACACTGAAGCTTTCTTT. Encoded protein: CATQRDSLNTEAFF.

The CDR3 spells CASSLVMMVVANTGELFF. The CDR3 nucleotides are TGCGCCAGCAGCTTGGTAATGATGGTAGTTGCGAACACCGGGGAGCTGTTTTTT. The rearrangement joins TRBV5-1 to TRBJ2-2; D is unresolved. Trimming took 0 bases from V and 0 from J, leaving 15 bases between them. The CDR3 loop spans 18 amino acids. Germline CDR1 is SGHRS and CDR2 is YFSETQ.

The V gene is TRBV19, the J gene TRBJ1-2; D is possibly TRBD1 (5 bases). Germline V gene lookup returns CDR1 LNHDA and CDR2 SQIVND (reference sequence). The CDR3 sequence is 16 residues long. The V end was cut by 4 bases, the J end by 7 bases, with 22 bases between. The CDR3 nucleotides read TGTGCCAGTAGTACCCCCTTGGGACCCGGCGACTCTGGCTACACCTTC. Translated: CASSTPLGPGDSGYTF.

This rearrangement joins TRBV6-8 to TRBJ1-4; no clear D gene. V was pared by 2 bases and J by 7 bases, with 8 bases between. The V gene's germline CDR1 is MNHGY and CDR2 SAAAGT. The CDR3 is 13 amino acids. CDR3 sequence: CASSYLLGEKLFF. The CDR3 coding sequence is TGTGCCAGCAGTTACCTCTTAGGTGAAAAACTGTTTTTT.